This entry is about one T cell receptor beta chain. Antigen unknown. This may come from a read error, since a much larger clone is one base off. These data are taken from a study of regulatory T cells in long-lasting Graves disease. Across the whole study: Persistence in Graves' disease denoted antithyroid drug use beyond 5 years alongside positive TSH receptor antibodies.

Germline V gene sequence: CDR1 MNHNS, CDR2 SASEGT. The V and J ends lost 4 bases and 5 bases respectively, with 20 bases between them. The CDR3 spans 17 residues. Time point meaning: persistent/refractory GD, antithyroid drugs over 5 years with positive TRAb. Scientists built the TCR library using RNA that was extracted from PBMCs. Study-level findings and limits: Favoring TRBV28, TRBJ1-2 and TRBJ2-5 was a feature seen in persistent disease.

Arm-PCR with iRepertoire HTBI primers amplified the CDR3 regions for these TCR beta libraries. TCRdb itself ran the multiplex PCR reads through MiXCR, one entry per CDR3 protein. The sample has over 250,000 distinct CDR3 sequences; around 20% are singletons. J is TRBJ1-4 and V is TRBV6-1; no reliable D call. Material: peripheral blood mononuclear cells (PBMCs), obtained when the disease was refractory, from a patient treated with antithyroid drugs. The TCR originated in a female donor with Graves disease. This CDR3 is CASSGAEEDTYNEKLFF. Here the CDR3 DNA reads TGTGCCAGCAGTGGAGCGGAGGAAGATACCTACAATGAAAAACTGTTTTTT.